This TCR beta chain comes out of a study of CD8+ T cells in alopecia areata. Looking at the study overall: Spontaneously alopecic C3H/HeJ graft donors, about 6-12 months old, gave skin to roughly 7-11-week-old female C3H/HeJ mice.

Study-wide results and caveats: Clonality exceeded that of normal scalp in lesional scalp, most notably in alopecia totalis/universalis. TCRs were shared less clearly across patients than in mice, possibly for HLA-related reasons. Scalp samples also yield sequences from resident alphabeta T cells of normal skin.

CDR3 length: 15 residues. Germline loops: CDR1 NNHDY, CDR2 SYVADS. With V trimmed by 3 bases and J by 5 bases, 6 bases remained unmatched. Pooled cutaneous lymph node cells were sorted using CD4, CD8alpha, NKG2D, NKG2ACE and other markers. Reverse transcribed after extraction, RNA yielded cDNA as the sequencing template. TCRdb keeps only in-frame clones here, not all; method: immunoSEQ multiplex PCR. Singletons are absent from the sample, which has around 290,000 clones. In regard to this clone: Its antigen is unidentified. Gene labels here are mouse ones. The read finishes 4 residues shy of the CDR3 end, and the germline J gene is used to complete it.

The sequence came from a C3H/HeJ mouse with alopecia areata. The strain's MHC haplotype is H2-k. This chain joins TRBV13-3 and TRBJ2-1; TRBD1 matches 9 bases. Sequencing was carried out using CD4+ T cells sorted from a lymph node. This chain's CDR3 is CASSGGQGMDAEQFF. The sequenced part of the CDR3 DNA is TGTGCCAGCAGTGGTGGACAGGGGATGGATGCT.